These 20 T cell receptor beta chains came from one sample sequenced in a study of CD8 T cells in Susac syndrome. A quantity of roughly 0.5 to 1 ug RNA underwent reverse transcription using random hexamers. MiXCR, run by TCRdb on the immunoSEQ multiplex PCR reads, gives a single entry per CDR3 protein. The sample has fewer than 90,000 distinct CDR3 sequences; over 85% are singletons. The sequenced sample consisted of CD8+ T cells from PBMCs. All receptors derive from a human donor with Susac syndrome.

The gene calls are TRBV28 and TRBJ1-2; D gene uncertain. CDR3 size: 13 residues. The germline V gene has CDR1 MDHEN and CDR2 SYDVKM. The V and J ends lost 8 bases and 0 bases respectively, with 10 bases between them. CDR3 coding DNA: TGTGCCAGCGGCGGCCCTCCTAACTATGGCTACACCTTC. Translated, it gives CASGGPPNYGYTF.

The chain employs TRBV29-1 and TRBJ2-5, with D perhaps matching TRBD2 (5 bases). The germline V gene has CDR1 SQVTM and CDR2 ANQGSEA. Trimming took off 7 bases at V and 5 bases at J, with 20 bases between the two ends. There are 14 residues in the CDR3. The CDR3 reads CSAPLGPGGETQYF. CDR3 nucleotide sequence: TGCAGCGCCCCCCTCGGCCCGGGCGGGGAGACCCAGTACTTC.

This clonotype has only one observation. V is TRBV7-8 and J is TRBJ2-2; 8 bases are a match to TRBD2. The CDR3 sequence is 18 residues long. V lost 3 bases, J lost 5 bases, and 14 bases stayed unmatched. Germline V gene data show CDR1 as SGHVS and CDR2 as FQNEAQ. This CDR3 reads CASSFLFGRARKTGELFF. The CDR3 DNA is TGTGCCAGCAGCTTTCTGTTCGGGAGGGCCCGGAAAACCGGGGAGCTGTTTTTT.

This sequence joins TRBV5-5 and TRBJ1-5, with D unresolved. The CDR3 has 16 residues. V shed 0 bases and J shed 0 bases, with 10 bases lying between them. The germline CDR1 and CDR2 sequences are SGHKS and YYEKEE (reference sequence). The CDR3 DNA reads TGTGCCAGCAGCTTGGAGACGGATCCTAGCAATCAGCCCCAGCATTTT. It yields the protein CASSLETDPSNQPQHF.

The DNA of the CDR3 is TGTGCCAGCAGCGCCCCCTACGAGCAGTACTTC. It yields the protein CASSAPYEQYF. The J gene is TRBJ2-7, the V gene TRBV7-9, with D unresolved. The CDR3 totals 11 residues. Between the trimmed V and J ends, which lost 5 bases and 2 bases, there was a span of 4 bases. Germline CDR1 is SEHNR and CDR2 is FQNEAQ (reference sequence). Based on the CDR3 plus reference TRBV7-9 and TRBJ2-7, the full variable domain is DTGVSQNPRHKITKRGQNVTFRCDPISEHNRLYWYRQTLGQGPEFLTYFQNEAQLEKSRLLSDRFSAERPKGSFSTLEIQRTEQGDSAMYLCASSAPYEQYFGPGTRLTVT.

CDR3 DNA: TGTGCCAGCAGTGGGGGGTTTAGCGGTAGCTCCTACAATGAGCAGTTCTTC. Its translation: CASSGGFSGSSYNEQFF. J is TRBJ2-1 and V is TRBV25-1; D might be TRBD2 (6 bases). Per the germline V gene, CDR1 is MGHDK and CDR2 is SYGVNS. V lost 4 bases and J lost 0, with 16 bases in between. This CDR3 is built from 17 residues.

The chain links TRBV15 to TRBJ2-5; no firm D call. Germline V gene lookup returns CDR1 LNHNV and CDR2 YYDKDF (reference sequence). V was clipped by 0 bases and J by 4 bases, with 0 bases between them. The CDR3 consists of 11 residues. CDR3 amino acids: CATSREETQYF. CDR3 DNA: TGTGCCACCAGCAGAGAAGAGACCCAGTACTTC.

The CDR3 here is CASSQGWGIYNEQFF. The CDR3 DNA follows: TGTGCCAGCAGCCAGGGGTGGGGGATCTACAATGAGCAGTTCTTC. The chain links TRBV14 to TRBJ2-1; D tentatively fits TRBD1 or TRBD2 (5 bases each). Trimming took 3 bases from V and 3 from J, leaving 12 bases between them. Germline CDR1 and CDR2: SGHDN and FVKESK. The CDR3 is made up of 15 amino acids.

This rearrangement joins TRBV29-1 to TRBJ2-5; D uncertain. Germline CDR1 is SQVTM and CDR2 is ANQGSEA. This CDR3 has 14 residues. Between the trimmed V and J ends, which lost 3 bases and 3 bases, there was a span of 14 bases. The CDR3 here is CSVEGSVAEETQYF. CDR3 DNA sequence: TGCAGCGTTGAGGGTAGTGTGGCGGAAGAGACCCAGTACTTC.

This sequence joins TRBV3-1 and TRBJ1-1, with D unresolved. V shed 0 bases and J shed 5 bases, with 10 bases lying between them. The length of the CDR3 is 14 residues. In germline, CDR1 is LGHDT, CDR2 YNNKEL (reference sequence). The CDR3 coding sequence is TGTGCCAGCAGCCAAGATTTGAGGGCGACTGAAGCTTTCTTT. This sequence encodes CASSQDLRATEAFF.

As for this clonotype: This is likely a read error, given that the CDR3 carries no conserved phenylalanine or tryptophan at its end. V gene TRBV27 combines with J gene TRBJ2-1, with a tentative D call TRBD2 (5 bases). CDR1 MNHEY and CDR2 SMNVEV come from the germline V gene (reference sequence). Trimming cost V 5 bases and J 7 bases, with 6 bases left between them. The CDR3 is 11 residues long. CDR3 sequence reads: CASSEGNEQFL. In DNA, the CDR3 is TGTGCCAGCAGTGAGGGTAATGAGCAGTTCCTC.

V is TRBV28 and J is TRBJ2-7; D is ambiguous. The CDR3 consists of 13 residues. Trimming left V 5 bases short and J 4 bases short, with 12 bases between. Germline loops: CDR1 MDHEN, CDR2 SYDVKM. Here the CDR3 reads CASSEPMGYEQYF. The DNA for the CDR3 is TGTGCCAGCAGTGAGCCTATGGGGTACGAGCAGTACTTC.

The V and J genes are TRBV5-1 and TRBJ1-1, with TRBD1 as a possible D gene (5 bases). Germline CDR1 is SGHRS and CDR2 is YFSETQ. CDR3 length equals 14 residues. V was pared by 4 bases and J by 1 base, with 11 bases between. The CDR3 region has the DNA TGCGCCAGCAGCCAGGGAGGCTCGAACACTGAAGCTTTCTTT. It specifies CASSQGGSNTEAFF.

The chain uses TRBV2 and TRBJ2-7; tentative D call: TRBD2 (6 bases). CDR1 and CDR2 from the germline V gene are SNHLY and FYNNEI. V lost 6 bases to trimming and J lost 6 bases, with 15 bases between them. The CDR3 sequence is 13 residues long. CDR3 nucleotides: TGTGCCAGCAGCGACACCGGGACTCTCGAGCAGTACTTC. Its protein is CASSDTGTLEQYF.

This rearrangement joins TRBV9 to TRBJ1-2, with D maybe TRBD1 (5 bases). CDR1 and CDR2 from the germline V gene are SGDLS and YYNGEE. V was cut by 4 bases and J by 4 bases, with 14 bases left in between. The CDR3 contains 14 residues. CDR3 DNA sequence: TGTGCCAGCAGCCAAAAGAGGGGTGGCTATGGCTACACCTTC. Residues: CASSQKRGGYGYTF.

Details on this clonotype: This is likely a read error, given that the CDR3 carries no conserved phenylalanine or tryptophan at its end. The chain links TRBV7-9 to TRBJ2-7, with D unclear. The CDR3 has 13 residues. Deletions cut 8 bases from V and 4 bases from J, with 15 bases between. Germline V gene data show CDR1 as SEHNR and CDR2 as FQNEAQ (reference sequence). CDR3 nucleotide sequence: TGTGCCAGCGCGTCCTCTCCATGGTACGAGCAGTACCTC. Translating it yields CASASSPWYEQYL.

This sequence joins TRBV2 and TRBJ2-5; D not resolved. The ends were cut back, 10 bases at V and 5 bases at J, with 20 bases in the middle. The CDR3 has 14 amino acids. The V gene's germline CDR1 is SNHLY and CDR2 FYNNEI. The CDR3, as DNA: TGTGCCACTTGGGGATCGGTCCGGCGGGAGACCCAGTACTTC. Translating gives CATWGSVRRETQYF.

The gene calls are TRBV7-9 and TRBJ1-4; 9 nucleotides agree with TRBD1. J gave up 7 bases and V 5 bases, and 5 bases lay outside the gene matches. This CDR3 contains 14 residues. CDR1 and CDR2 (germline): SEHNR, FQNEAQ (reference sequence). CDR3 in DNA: TGTGCCAGCAGCGGGACAGGGACGGTTGAAAAACTGTTTTTT. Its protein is CASSGTGTVEKLFF. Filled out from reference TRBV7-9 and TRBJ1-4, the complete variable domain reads DTGVSQNPRHKITKRGQNVTFRCDPISEHNRLYWYRQTLGQGPEFLTYFQNEAQLEKSRLLSDRFSAERPKGSFSTLEIQRTEQGDSAMYLCASSGTGTVEKLFFGSGTQLSVL.

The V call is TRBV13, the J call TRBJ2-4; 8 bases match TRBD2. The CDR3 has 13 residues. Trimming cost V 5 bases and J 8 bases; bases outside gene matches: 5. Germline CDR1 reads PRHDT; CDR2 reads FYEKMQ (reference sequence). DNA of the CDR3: TGTGCCAGCAGCCCGGGAGGGCAGGACATTCAGTACTTC. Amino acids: CASSPGGQDIQYF.

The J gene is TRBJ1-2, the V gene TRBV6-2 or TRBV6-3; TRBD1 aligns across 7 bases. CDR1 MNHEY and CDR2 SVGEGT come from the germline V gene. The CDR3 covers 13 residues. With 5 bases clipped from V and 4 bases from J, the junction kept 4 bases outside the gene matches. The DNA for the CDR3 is TGTGCCAGCAGTACCGACAGGGCCTATGGCTACACCTTC. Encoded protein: CASSTDRAYGYTF.